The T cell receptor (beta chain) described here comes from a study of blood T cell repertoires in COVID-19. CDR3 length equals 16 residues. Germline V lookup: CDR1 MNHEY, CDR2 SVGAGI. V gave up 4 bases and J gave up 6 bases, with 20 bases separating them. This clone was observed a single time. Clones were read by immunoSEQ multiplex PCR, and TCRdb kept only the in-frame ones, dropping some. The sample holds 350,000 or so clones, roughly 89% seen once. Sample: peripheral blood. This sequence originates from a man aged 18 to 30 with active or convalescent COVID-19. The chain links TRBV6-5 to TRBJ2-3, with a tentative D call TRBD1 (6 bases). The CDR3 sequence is CASSSFSGAYGDTQYF. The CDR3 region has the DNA TGTGCCAGCAGTTCCTTCTCAGGGGCCTACGGGGATACGCAGTATTTT.